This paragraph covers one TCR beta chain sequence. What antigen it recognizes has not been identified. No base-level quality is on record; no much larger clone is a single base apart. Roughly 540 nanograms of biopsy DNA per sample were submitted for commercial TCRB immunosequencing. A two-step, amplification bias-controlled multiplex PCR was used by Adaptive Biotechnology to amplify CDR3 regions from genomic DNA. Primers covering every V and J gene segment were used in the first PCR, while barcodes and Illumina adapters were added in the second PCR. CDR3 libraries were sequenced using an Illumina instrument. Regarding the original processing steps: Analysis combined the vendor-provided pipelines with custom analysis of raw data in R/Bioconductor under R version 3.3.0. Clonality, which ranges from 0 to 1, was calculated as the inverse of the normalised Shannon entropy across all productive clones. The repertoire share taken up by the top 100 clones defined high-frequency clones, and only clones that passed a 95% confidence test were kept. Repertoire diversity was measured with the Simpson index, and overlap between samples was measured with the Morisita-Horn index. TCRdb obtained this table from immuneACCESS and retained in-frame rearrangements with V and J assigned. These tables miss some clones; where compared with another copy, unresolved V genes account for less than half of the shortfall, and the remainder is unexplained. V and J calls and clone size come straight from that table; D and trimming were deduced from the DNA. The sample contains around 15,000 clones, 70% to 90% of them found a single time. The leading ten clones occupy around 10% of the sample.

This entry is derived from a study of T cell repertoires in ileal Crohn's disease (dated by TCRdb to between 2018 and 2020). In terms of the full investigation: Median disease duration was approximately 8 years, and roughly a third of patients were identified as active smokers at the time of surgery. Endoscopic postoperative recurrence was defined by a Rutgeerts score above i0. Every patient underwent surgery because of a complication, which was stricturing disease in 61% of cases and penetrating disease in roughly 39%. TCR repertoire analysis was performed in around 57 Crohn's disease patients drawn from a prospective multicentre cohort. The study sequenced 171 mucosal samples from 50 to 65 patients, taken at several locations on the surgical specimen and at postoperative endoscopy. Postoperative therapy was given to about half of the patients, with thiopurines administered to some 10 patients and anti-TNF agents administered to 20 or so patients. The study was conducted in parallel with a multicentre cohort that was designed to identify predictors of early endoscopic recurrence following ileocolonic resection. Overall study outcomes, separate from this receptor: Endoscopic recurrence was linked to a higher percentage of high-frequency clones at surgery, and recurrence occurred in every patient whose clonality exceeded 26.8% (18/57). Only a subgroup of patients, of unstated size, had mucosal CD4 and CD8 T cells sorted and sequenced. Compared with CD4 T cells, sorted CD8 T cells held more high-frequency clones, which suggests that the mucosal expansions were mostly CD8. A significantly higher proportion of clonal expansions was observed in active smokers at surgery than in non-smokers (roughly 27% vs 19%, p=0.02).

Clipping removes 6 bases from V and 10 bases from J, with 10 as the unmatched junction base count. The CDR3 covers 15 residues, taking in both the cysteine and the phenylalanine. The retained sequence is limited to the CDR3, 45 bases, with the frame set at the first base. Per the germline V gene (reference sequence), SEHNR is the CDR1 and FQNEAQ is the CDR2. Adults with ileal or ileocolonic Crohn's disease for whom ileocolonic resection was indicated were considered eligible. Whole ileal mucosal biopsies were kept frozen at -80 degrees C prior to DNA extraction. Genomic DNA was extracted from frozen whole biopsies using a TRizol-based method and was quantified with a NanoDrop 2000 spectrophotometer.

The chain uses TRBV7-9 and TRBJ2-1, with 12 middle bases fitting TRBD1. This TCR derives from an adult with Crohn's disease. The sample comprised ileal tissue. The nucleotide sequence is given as TGTGCCAGCAGTCGACCGGGACAGGGGGCATGGGAGCAGTTCTTC. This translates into CASSRPGQGAWEQFF. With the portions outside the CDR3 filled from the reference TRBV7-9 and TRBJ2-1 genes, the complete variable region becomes DTGVSQNPRHKITKRGQNVTFRCDPISEHNRLYWYRQTLGQGPEFLTYFQNEAQLEKSRLLSDRFSAERPKGSFSTLEIQRTEQGDSAMYLCASSRPGQGAWEQFFGPGTRLTVL.